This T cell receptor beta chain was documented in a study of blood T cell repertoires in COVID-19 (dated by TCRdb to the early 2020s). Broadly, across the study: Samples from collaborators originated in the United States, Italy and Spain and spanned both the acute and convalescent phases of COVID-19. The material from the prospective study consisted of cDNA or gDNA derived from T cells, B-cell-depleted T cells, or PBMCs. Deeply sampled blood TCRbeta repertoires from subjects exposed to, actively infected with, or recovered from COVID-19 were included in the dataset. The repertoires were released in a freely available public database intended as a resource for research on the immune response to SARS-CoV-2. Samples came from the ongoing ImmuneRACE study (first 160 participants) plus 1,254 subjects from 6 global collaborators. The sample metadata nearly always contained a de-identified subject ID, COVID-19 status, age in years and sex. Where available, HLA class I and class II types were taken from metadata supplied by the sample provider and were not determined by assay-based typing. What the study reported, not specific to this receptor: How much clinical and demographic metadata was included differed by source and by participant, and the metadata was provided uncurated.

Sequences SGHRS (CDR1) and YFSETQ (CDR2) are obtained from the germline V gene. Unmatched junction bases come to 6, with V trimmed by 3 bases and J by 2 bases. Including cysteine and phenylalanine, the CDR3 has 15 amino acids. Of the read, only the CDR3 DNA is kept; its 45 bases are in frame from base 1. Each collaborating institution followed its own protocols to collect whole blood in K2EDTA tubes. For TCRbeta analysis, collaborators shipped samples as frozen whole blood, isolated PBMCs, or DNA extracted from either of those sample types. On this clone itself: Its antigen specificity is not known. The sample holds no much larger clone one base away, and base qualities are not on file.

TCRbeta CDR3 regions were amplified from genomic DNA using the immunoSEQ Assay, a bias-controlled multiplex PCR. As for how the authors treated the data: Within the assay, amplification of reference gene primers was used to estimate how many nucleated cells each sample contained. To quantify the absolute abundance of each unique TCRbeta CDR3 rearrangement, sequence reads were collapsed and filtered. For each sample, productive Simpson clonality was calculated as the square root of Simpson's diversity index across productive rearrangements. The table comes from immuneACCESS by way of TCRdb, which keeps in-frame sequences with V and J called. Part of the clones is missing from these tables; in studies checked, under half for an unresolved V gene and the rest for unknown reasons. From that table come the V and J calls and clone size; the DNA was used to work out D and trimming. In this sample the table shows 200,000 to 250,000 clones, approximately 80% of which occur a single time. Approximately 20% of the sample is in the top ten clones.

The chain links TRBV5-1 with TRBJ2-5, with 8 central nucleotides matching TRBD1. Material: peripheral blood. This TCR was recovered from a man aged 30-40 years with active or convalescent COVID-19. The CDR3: CASSYYRQGQETQYF. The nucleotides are TGCGCCAGCAGCTATTACCGACAGGGGCAAGAGACCCAGTACTTC.